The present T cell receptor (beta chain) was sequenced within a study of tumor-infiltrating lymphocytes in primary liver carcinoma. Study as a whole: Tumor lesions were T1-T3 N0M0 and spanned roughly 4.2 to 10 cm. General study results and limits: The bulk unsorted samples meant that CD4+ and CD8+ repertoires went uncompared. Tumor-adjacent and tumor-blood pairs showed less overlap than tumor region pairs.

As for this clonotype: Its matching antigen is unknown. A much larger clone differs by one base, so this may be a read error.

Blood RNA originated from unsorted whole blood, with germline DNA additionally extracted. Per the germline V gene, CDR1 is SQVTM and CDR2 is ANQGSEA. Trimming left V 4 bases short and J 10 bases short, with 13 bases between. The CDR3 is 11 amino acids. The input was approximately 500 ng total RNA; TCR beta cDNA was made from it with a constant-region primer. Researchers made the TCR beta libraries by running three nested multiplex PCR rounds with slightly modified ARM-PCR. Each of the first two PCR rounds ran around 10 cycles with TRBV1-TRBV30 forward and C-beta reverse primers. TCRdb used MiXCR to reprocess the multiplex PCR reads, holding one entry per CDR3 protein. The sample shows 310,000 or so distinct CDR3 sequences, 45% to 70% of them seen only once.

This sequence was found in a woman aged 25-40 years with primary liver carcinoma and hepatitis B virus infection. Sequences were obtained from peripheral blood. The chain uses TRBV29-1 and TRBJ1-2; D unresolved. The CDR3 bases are TGCAGCGTTGGCCAGGTTCTTGACTACACCTTC. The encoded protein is CSVGQVLDYTF.